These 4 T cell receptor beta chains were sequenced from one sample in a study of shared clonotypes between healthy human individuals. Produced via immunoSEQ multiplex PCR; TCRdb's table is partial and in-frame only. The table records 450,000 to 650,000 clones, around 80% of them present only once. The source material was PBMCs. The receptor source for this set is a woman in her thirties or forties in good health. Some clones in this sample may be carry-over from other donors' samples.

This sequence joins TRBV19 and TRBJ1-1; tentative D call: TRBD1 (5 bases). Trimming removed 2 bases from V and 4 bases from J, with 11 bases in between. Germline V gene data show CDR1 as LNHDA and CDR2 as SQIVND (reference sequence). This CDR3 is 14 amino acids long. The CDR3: CASSISGGVTEAFF. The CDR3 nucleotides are TGTGCCAGTAGTATATCGGGGGGGGTCACTGAAGCTTTCTTT.

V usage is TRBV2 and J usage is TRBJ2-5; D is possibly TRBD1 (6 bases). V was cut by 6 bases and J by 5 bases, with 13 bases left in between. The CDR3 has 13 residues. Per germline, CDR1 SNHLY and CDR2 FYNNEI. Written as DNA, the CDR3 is TGTGCCAGCAGGATGGCAGGGGCGGAGACCCAGTACTTC. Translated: CASRMAGAETQYF.

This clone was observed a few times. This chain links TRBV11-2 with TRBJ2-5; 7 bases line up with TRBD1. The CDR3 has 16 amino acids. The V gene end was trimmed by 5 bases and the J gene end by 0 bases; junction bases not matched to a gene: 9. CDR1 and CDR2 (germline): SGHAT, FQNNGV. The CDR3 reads CASSKQGSKYQETQYF. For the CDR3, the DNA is TGTGCCAGCAGCAAACAGGGGTCTAAGTACCAAGAGACCCAGTACTTC.

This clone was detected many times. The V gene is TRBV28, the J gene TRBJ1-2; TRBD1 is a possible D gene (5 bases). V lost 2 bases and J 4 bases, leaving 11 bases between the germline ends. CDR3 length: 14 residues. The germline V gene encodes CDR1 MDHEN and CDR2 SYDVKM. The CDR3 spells CASSLPGTVYGYTF. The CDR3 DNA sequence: TGTGCCAGCAGTTTACCCGGGACGGTCTATGGCTACACCTTC.